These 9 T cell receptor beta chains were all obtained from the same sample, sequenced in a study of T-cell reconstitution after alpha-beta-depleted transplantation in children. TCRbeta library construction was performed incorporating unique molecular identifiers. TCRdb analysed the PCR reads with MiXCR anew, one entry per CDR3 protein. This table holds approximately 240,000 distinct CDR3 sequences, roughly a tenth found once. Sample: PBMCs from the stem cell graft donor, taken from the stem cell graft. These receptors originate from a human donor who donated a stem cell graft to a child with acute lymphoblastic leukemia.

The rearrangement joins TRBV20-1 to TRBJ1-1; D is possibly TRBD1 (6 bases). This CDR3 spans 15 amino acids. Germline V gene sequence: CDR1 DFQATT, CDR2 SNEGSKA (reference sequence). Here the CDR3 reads CSVDRTASRNTEAFF. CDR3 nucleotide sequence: TGCAGCGTAGATAGGACAGCTAGCAGGAACACTGAAGCTTTCTTT.

The CDR3 protein is CSAPRDRYSWPQHF. CDR3 nucleotides: TGCAGTGCCCCCCGGGACCGGTACTCATGGCCCCAGCATTTT. The rearrangement links TRBV20-1 to TRBJ1-5; perhaps TRBD1 as D (5 bases). V lost 6 bases to trimming and J lost 9 bases, with 21 bases between them. The CDR3 runs to 14 residues. The germline V gene encodes CDR1 DFQATT and CDR2 SNEGSKA (reference sequence).

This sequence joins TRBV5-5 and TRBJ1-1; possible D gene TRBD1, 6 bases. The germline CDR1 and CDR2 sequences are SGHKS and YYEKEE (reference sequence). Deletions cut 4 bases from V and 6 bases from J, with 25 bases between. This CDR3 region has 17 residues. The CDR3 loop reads CASSGRGGGSRYPEAFF. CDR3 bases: TGTGCCAGCAGCGGACGGGGCGGGGGCAGTCGTTACCCTGAAGCTTTCTTT. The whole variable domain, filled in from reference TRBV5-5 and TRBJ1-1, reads DAGVTQSPTHLIKTRGQQVTLRCSPISGHKSVSWYQQVLGQGPQFIFQYYEKEERGRGNFPDRFSARQFPNYSSELNVNALLLGDSALYLCASSGRGGGSRYPEAFFGQGTRLTVV.

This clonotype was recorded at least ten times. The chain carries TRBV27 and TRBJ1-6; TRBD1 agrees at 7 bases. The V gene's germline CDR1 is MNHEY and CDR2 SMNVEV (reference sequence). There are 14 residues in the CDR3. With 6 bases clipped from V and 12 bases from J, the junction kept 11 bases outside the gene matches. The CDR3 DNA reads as TGTGCCAGCAGGAGGGGGACAGCAGATCTACCCCTCCACTTT. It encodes CASRRGTADLPLHF.

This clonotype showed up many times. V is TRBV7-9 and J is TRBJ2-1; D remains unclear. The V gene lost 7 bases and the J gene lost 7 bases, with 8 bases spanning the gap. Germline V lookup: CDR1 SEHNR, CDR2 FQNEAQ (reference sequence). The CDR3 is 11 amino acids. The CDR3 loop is CASTKENEQFF. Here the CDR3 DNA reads TGTGCCAGCACAAAAGAGAATGAGCAGTTCTTC.

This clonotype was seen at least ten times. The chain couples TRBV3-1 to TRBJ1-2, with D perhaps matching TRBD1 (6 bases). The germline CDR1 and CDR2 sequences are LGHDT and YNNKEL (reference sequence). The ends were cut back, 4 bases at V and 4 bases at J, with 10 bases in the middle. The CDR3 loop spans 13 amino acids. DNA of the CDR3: TGTGCCAGCAGCCCCGGGACAAGCTATGGCTACACCTTC. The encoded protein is CASSPGTSYGYTF.

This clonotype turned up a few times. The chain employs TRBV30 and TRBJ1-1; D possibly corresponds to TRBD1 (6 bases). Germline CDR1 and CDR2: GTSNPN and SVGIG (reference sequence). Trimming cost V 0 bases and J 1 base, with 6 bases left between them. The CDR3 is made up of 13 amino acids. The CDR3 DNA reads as TGTGCCTGGAGTGTACAGGGGAACACTGAAGCTTTCTTT. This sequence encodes CAWSVQGNTEAFF.

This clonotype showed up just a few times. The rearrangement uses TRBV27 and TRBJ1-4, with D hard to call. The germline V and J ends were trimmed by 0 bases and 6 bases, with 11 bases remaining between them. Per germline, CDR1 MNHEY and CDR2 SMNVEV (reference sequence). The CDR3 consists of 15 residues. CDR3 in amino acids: CASSLSAFADEKLFF. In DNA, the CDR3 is TGTGCCAGCAGTTTATCGGCCTTTGCAGATGAAAAACTGTTTTTT. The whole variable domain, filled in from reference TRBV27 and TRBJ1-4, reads EAQVTQNPRYLITVTGKKLTVTCSQNMNHEYMSWYRQDPGLGLRQIYYSMNVEVTDKGDVPEGYKVSRKEKRNFPLILESPSPNQTSLYFCASSLSAFADEKLFFGSGTQLSVL.

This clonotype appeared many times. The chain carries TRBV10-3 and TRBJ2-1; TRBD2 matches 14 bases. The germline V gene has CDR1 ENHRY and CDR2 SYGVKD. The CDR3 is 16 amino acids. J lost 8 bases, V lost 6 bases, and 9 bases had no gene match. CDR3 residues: CAISGGLAGVADEQFF. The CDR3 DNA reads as TGTGCCATCAGCGGGGGACTAGCGGGGGTGGCGGATGAGCAGTTCTTC.